These 26 T cell receptor beta chains were all obtained from the same sample, sequenced in a study of shared clonotypes between healthy human individuals. Generated by immunoSEQ multiplex PCR, the TCRdb table keeps only in-frame clones and is missing some. The sample consists of 730,000 or so clones, 55% to 75% of them appearing once. The sample comprised memory CD4+ T cells sorted from blood. Subset indicated: CD45RA-negative fraction. All receptors come from a woman aged 30 to 39 in good health.

V gene TRBV7-8 combines with J gene TRBJ1-5; 7 bases are shared with TRBD1. CDR3 length: 13 residues. V dropped 4 bases and J dropped 7; count of bases not matched to a gene: 4. Germline V gene lookup returns CDR1 SGHVS and CDR2 FQNEAQ. Here the CDR3 DNA reads TGTGCCAGCAGCTGGCAGGGACAGCAGCCCCAGCATTTT. Protein product: CASSWQGQQPQHF.

The rearrangement links TRBV7-2 to TRBJ2-7; maybe TRBD1 (6 bases). Deletions cut 5 bases from V and 9 bases from J, with 20 bases between. CDR3 length: 14 residues. Germline CDR1 SGHTA, CDR2 FQGNSA. The CDR3 coding sequence is TGTGCCAGCAGCCTTACAGGGTACGATTCCGGGCAGTACTTC. Translated, it gives CASSLTGYDSGQYF.

The gene calls are TRBV28 and TRBJ2-2, with 9 bases fitting TRBD1. Looked up from germline, CDR1 is MDHEN and CDR2 is SYDVKM. This CDR3 is built from 15 residues. V gave up 3 bases and J gave up 6 bases; unmatched junction bases: 5. This chain's CDR3 is CASSFGDRDAGELFF. As DNA, the CDR3 is TGTGCCAGCAGTTTTGGGGACAGGGATGCCGGGGAGCTGTTTTTT.

The chain carries TRBV7-6 and TRBJ2-3; 7 bases align to TRBD2. The J segment lost 1 base and the V segment lost 4 bases, leaving 11 bases of the junction unmatched. The CDR3 runs 17 residues. Per germline, CDR1 SGHVS and CDR2 FNYEAQ. The DNA for the CDR3 is TGTGCCAGCAGCTACCGGGAAGCGGGATTTGGCACAGATACGCAGTATTTT. It specifies CASSYREAGFGTDTQYF.

In regard to this clone: A much larger clone lies a single base off, so this may be a read error. The same CDR3 can be traced to other DNA sequences in this sample. The V gene is TRBV5-1, the J gene TRBJ2-1; the D is unclear. CDR3 length: 15 residues. V was clipped by 4 bases and J by 0 bases, with 11 bases between them. CDR1 and CDR2 from the germline V gene are SGHRS and YFSETQ. DNA for the CDR3: TGCGCCAGCAGCCCCGACCGGAGCTCCTACAATGAGCAGTTCTTC. Encoded protein: CASSPDRSSYNEQFF.

The chain employs TRBV7-9 and TRBJ1-1; a possible D gene is TRBD1 (5 bases). Trimming shortened V by 2 bases and J by 4 bases, and 14 bases separated the two germline ends. This CDR3 spans 15 amino acids. Germline values: CDR1 SEHNR, CDR2 FQNEAQ (reference sequence). This CDR3 reads CASSLNEGSFTEAFF. CDR3 coding DNA: TGTGCCAGCAGCTTAAACGAGGGGAGCTTCACTGAAGCTTTCTTT.

This clone was counted once. CDR3 sequence: CASSTLPGQGPYEQYF. CDR3 DNA sequence: TGTGCCAGCAGTACCCTACCGGGACAGGGCCCCTACGAGCAGTACTTC. The chain employs TRBV5-8 and TRBJ2-7, with 9 bases aligning to TRBD1. V shed 5 bases, J shed 2 bases, and the junction held 11 bases outside the gene matches. Germline V lookup: CDR1 SGHTS, CDR2 YDEGEE. The CDR3 totals 16 residues.

The DNA for the CDR3 is TGCAGCGTGGCGACAGGGACCGGTAATAATTCACCCCTCCACTTT. Amino acids: CSVATGTGNNSPLHF. The genes are TRBV29-1 and TRBJ1-6; 7 bases line up with TRBD1. The V and J ends lost 6 bases and 5 bases, in that order; junction bases with no gene match: 10. This CDR3 spans 15 amino acids. Germline V gives CDR1 SQVTM, CDR2 ANQGSEA.

This clone was counted only a few times. The V and J genes are TRBV6-5 and TRBJ2-2; 9 bases map to TRBD2. The CDR3 extends over 15 amino acids. V lost 6 bases and J lost 1; bases outside the gene matches: 3. Germline V lookup: CDR1 MNHEY, CDR2 SVGAGI. Here the CDR3 reads CASRTTSGNTGELFF. The CDR3 DNA sequence: TGTGCCAGCAGGACGACTAGCGGGAACACCGGGGAGCTGTTTTTT.

The chain is built from TRBV5-6 and TRBJ2-5; D uncertain. The CDR3 spans 15 residues. Trimming shortened V by 1 base and J by 5 bases, and 15 bases separated the two germline ends. Looked up from germline, CDR1 is SGHDT and CDR2 is YYEEEE. CDR3 sequence reads: CASSLLGQSRETQYF. The CDR3 DNA reads TGTGCCAGCAGCTTGTTAGGTCAGAGTCGGGAGACCCAGTACTTC.

This clone was detected only once. Distinct nucleotide sequences in the sample also encode this CDR3. Here the CDR3 reads CASSVATPPAGELFF. Here the CDR3 DNA reads TGTGCCAGCAGCGTAGCTACTCCGCCGGCCGGGGAGCTGTTTTTT. This chain connects TRBV9 to TRBJ2-2; no reliable D call. The V end lost 0 bases, the J end lost 6 bases, and 12 bases lay between the germline ends. The CDR3 runs to 15 residues. Per the germline V gene, CDR1 is SGDLS and CDR2 is YYNGEE.

The V call is TRBV6-1, the J call TRBJ2-1; D is unclear. V lost 3 bases, J lost 4 bases, and 7 bases lay in between. CDR1 and CDR2 (germline): MNHNS, SASEGT. The CDR3 is made up of 13 amino acids. The CDR3 DNA reads TGTGCCAGCAGTGAGGATGTGTACAATGAGCAGTTCTTC. Encoded protein: CASSEDVYNEQFF.

This clone was observed a single time. This rearrangement joins TRBV10-2 to TRBJ1-5, with D unclear. The length of the CDR3 is 12 residues. The V and J ends lost 5 bases and 7 bases respectively, with 9 bases between them. The germline V gene encodes CDR1 WSHSY and CDR2 SAAADI. Written as DNA, the CDR3 is TGCGCCAGCAGTCTTCAACGGCAGCCCCAGCATTTT. Its protein product is CASSLQRQPQHF.

V is TRBV5-1 and J is TRBJ2-7; D remains unclear. This CDR3 is 16 amino acids long. Trimming took off 0 bases at V and 1 base at J, with 14 bases between the two ends. The germline CDR1 and CDR2 sequences are SGHRS and YFSETQ. The CDR3 DNA reads as TGCGCCAGCAGCTTGGGCCCGACGGCCTCGTCCTACGAGCAGTACTTC. It translates to CASSLGPTASSYEQYF. Supplemented by reference TRBV5-1 and TRBJ2-7, the full variable domain reads KAGVTQTPRYLIKTRGQQVTLSCSPISGHRSVSWYQQTPGQGLQFLFEYFSETQRNKGNFPGRFSGRQFSNSRSEMNVSTLELGDSALYLCASSLGPTASSYEQYFGPGTRLTVT.

This clone was counted between two and nine times. This sequence joins TRBV6-4 and TRBJ2-2; TRBD1 is a possible D gene (6 bases). Trimming removed 6 bases at V and 5 bases at J, with 16 bases between. Germline CDR1 MRHNA, CDR2 SNTAGT. This CDR3 region has 15 residues. CDR3 nucleotide sequence: TGTGCCAGCAGGGAGACAGGCCGTTGGACCGGGGAGCTGTTTTTT. It codes for CASRETGRWTGELFF.

DNA for the CDR3: TGTGCCAGCAGTGAACAGGGTGCGACCGGGGAGCTGTTTTTT. Protein product: CASSEQGATGELFF. The V gene is TRBV6-5, the J gene TRBJ2-2; maybe TRBD1 (6 bases). The CDR3 covers 14 residues. The V end was cut by 5 bases, the J end by 5 bases, with 12 bases between. The V gene's germline CDR1 is MNHEY and CDR2 SVGAGI.

The chain couples TRBV10-3 to TRBJ1-2; the D gene is possibly TRBD1 (5 bases). Germline V gene sequence: CDR1 ENHRY, CDR2 SYGVKD. Trimming shortened V by 8 bases and J by 5 bases, and 9 bases separated the two germline ends. This CDR3 region has 11 residues. The CDR3 is CAISQGYGYTF. In nucleotides, the CDR3 is TGTGCCATCTCCCAGGGTTATGGCTACACCTTC.

The chain joins TRBV7-3 to TRBJ2-6; D not certain. Trimming cost V 5 bases and J 4 bases, with 9 bases left between them. CDR1 is SGHTA, CDR2 FQGTGA, per germline. This CDR3 has 14 amino acids. CDR3: CASSPEGGANVLTF. CDR3 coding DNA: TGTGCCAGCAGCCCTGAAGGAGGGGCCAACGTCCTGACTTTC.

A single count supports this clone. The genes are TRBV25-1 and TRBJ1-4; 7 bases fit TRBD1. Germline values: CDR1 MGHDK, CDR2 SYGVNS. Trimming cost V 5 bases and J 6 bases; bases outside gene matches: 9. The CDR3 spans 15 residues. This CDR3 is CASSPQQGWDEKLFF. In DNA form, the CDR3 reads TGTGCCAGCAGTCCCCAACAGGGGTGGGATGAAAAACTGTTTTTT. Complete variable domain (other parts from reference TRBV25-1 and TRBJ1-4): EADIYQTPRYLVIGTGKKITLECSQTMGHDKMYWYQQDPGMELHLIHYSYGVNSTEKGDLSSESTVSRIRTEHFPLTLESARPSHTSQYLCASSPQQGWDEKLFFGSGTQLSVL.

This clone has only one observation. The gene calls are TRBV7-9 and TRBJ1-3; 7 nucleotides match TRBD1. This CDR3 region has 14 residues. Germline V gene sequence: CDR1 SEHNR, CDR2 FQNEAQ (reference sequence). The V segment lost 6 bases and the J segment 1 base; nucleotides outside the gene matches: 3. CDR3 in amino acids: CASSLTGSGNTIYF. CDR3 bases: TGTGCCAGCAGTCTGACAGGGTCTGGAAACACCATATATTTT.

The chain is built from TRBV7-2 and TRBJ2-7, with a possible D match to TRBD1 (6 bases). This CDR3 is built from 15 residues. Per germline, CDR1 SGHTA and CDR2 FQGNSA. V was trimmed by 4 bases and J by 4 bases, leaving 17 bases between them. The CDR3 loop reads CASSSHSTGSYEQYF. DNA of the CDR3: TGTGCCAGCAGCTCCCACTCGACAGGCTCGTACGAGCAGTACTTC.

This chain connects TRBV27 to TRBJ2-7, with D possibly TRBD1 on 7 matching bases. CDR1 is MNHEY, CDR2 SMNVEV, per germline (reference sequence). CDR3 size: 15 residues. Trimming pared 5 bases from V and 6 bases from J, leaving 20 bases between. In DNA form, the CDR3 reads TGTGCCAGCAGTCCCCGGACAGGTTCGGGACTCGAGCAGTACTTC. This translates into CASSPRTGSGLEQYF.

The genes are TRBV28 and TRBJ2-1; 8 nucleotides line up with TRBD2. V lost 6 bases and J lost 7; bases outside the gene matches: 17. This CDR3 has 17 residues. Germline CDR1 MDHEN, CDR2 SYDVKM. The CDR3 DNA reads as TGTGCCAGCAGCCCCAGCGGGAGCGGGAGATGGGGGAATGAGCAGTTCTTC. It codes for CASSPSGSGRWGNEQFF.

The rearrangement joins TRBV10-3 to TRBJ1-2; TRBD1 is a possible D gene (6 bases). Trimming removed 10 bases from V and 7 bases from J, with 19 bases in between. The germline CDR1 and CDR2 sequences are ENHRY and SYGVKD. The CDR3 consists of 13 residues. For the CDR3, the DNA is TGTGCCAACGACGACAGGCCCCGGGGTGGCTACACCTTC. Translation gives CANDDRPRGGYTF.

This sequence joins TRBV19 and TRBJ2-7; D possibly matches TRBD1 or TRBD2 (5 bases each). CDR1 and CDR2 from the germline V gene are LNHDA and SQIVND (reference sequence). V was trimmed by 5 bases and J by 2 bases, leaving 16 bases between them. The CDR3 contains 15 residues. CDR3 region: CASSDGAGSAYEQYF. As DNA, the CDR3 is TGTGCCAGTAGTGACGGGGCAGGGAGTGCCTACGAGCAGTACTTC.

This clone was recorded a few times. The genes are TRBV4-1 and TRBJ2-7; 9 bases line up with TRBD2. Germline V CDR1 and CDR2: MGHRA, YSYEKL. The CDR3 is 16 amino acids. V trimming: 0 bases; J trimming: 2 bases; junction bases outside the gene matches: 5. In DNA, the CDR3 is TGCGCCAGCAGCCAAGATTCGCTAGCGGGACCCTACGAGCAGTACTTC. Protein product: CASSQDSLAGPYEQYF.